The sequence of this T cell receptor (beta chain) was determined in a study of cytomegalovirus exposure and HLA in healthy donors (dated by TCRdb to about 2017). Context from the whole study: A later analysis indicated that the 120 validation repertoires were generated on the platform also employed for the approximately 700 repertoires of the first cohort. The aim of the study was to test whether cataloging public T cell receptors could identify signatures of past pathogen exposure. In addition to the first cohort of approximately 650 subjects, a separate validation cohort of approximately 120 different subjects was used. High-throughput TCR immunosequencing, statistical association of individual TCRs with disease status, and machine learning were combined to predict cytomegalovirus infection status. Beyond this particular receptor, the publication reports: According to the authors, the approach could potentially be generalized to other disease states and immunological phenotypes. Most TCR sequences were observed very rarely across donors, whereas some public TCRs were present in many individuals. In both the original and validation cohorts, the classifier was reported to diagnose cytomegalovirus status with high specificity and sensitivity. In vitro tests confirmed that a few of the cytomegalovirus-associated TCR beta chains recognize cytomegalovirus antigens. All 120 or so repertoires were used to score co-occurrence in the validation cohort in a later analysis, because that analysis had no HLA typing for the cohort. A total of 150 to 200 TCR beta chains were listed by the study as associated with cytomegalovirus. Of the cluster scores, approximately 95% were above 0 in a later analysis, which found that TCRs clustered in the first cohort also tended to co-occur in the 130 or so validation repertoires.

V and J are truncated by 5 bases and 9 bases respectively, leaving an intervening sequence of 16 bases. The CDR3 runs 13 amino acids, cysteine and phenylalanine included. The kept DNA is CDR3 alone, 39 bases in frame from the first base. Taken from the germline V gene (reference sequence), the CDR1 and CDR2 loops are SEHNR and FQNEAQ. A note on this clone: There is no known antigen for this receptor. No base quality information exists; no much larger clone differs at one position.

Library preparation was by the immunoSEQ multiplex PCR assay. The authors' analysis ran thus. A statistical classification framework was built for diagnosing cytomegalovirus status from the catalog of TCR beta chain sequences. Not all clones reach the TCRdb copy of this immuneACCESS table, which keeps in-frame sequences only. Checked studies attribute under half of the gap to unresolved V genes and leave the rest unexplained. V and J calls and clone size are copied from that table; D and trimming were computed from the DNA. The table for this sample lists approximately 41,000 clones; 90% to 95% of them were counted only once. Jointly, the top ten make up around 3.2% of the sample. The donors belonged to the validation cohort of roughly 120 subjects, which was separate from the approximately 610-subject first cohort.

Sequenced material: PBMCs. The receptor's source is a man between 18 and 29 years old in good health and CMV-seronegative. The chain uses TRBV7-9 and TRBJ1-2; no confident D gene assignment can be made. In nucleotide form, the sequence is TGTGCCAGCAGCCAAGGAGGGCTTTGGAGCTACACCTTC. It translates as CASSQGGLWSYTF.